These 3 T cell receptor beta chains were sequenced from one sample in a study of molecular identifiers for immune sequencing clone quantification. TCRdb redid the calling of the PCR reads with MiXCR, one entry per CDR3 protein. The table has 600,000 to 650,000 distinct CDR3 sequences, about 20% seen once. The sequencing sample was made of naive CD8+ T cells from blood, with Jurkat cell RNA spiked in. Specified subset: FACS-sorted CD8+CD4-CCR7+CD45RA+ naive T cells. The receptors here all came from a human donor in good health. Some libraries in this study had Jurkat cell RNA spiked in.

At least ten counts were recorded for this clonotype. CDR3 in DNA: TGCAGTGCTGAGGGACTAGCGGGAGTCAACTCCTACGAGCAGTACTTC. Translation: CSAEGLAGVNSYEQYF. The V gene is TRBV20-1, the J gene TRBJ2-7; 14 positions agree with TRBD2. V was pared by 5 bases and J by 0 bases, with 6 bases of the junction left unmatched. Per germline, CDR1 DFQATT and CDR2 SNEGSKA (reference sequence). The CDR3 has 16 amino acids.

This clonotype was observed at least ten times. The chain recombines TRBV7-6 with TRBJ2-5, with D possibly being TRBD1 (5 bases). Germline CDR1 reads SGHVS; CDR2 reads FNYEAQ. Trimming shortened V by 0 bases and J by 4 bases, and 12 bases separated the two germline ends. The CDR3 spans 15 residues. The chain's CDR3 is CASSLALSRAETQYF. The CDR3 DNA sequence: TGTGCCAGCAGCTTAGCCCTGAGCAGGGCAGAGACCCAGTACTTC.

The V and J genes are TRBV19 and TRBJ1-2, with TRBD1 matching 9 bases. The CDR3 length is 13 residues. V shed 5 bases and J 5 bases; nucleotides not matched to a gene: 3. Germline values: CDR1 LNHDA, CDR2 SQIVND (reference sequence). The CDR3 DNA is TGTGCCAGTAGTGCCGGACAGGGGTATGGCTACACCTTC. It yields the protein CASSAGQGYGYTF. The variable domain in full, completed from reference TRBV19 and TRBJ1-2, reads DGGITQSPKYLFRKEGQNVTLSCEQNLNHDAMYWYRQDPGQGLRLIYYSQIVNDFQKGDIAEGYSVSREKKESFPLTVTSAQKNPTAFYLCASSAGQGYGYTFGSGTRLTVV.